Following are 25 T cell receptor beta chains from one sample sequenced in a study of CD8 T cells in Susac syndrome. Random hexamers were used to reverse transcribe the RNA input (roughly 0.5 to 1 ug). Each CDR3 protein is one row after TCRdb ran MiXCR on the immunoSEQ multiplex PCR reads. The sample carries about 290,000 distinct CDR3 sequences, 75% to 90% recorded once. Sequencing was done on a sample of CD8+ T cells from PBMCs. Source of these receptors: a human donor with multiple sclerosis.

This sequence joins TRBV4-3 and TRBJ1-6; D is undetermined. Germline CDR1 is LGHNA and CDR2 is YSLEER. This CDR3 contains 17 residues. Trimming pared 3 bases from V and 4 bases from J, leaving 16 bases between. CDR3 region: CASSHGNRVKYNSPLHF. The CDR3 nucleotides are TGCGCCAGCAGCCACGGGAACCGGGTCAAATATAATTCACCCCTCCACTTT.

The rearrangement links TRBV7-9 to TRBJ2-1; the match to TRBD1 covers 7 bases. Trimming at V came to 5 bases and at J to 7 bases, leaving 5 bases not matched to a gene. Per germline, CDR1 SEHNR and CDR2 FQNEAQ (reference sequence). The CDR3 is 13 residues long. CDR3 region: CASSGEDRNEQFF. CDR3 DNA sequence: TGTGCCAGCAGCGGAGAGGACAGGAATGAGCAGTTCTTC.

This sequence joins TRBV6-1 and TRBJ2-3, with D perhaps matching TRBD1 (6 bases). Per the germline V gene, CDR1 is MNHNS and CDR2 is SASEGT. The V end lost 6 bases, the J end lost 5 bases, and 21 bases lay between the germline ends. The CDR3 extends over 16 amino acids. CDR3 sequence: CASRGAGLGVQDTQYF. The CDR3 nucleotides read TGTGCCAGCAGGGGGGCGGGCCTCGGGGTGCAAGATACGCAGTATTTT.

The V gene is TRBV27, the J gene TRBJ1-1, with TRBD1 matching 7 bases. The CDR3 length is 13 residues. The V segment lost 10 bases and the J segment 6 bases; nucleotides outside the gene matches: 11. CDR1 and CDR2 (germline): MNHEY, SMNVEV (reference sequence). The DNA of the CDR3 is TGTGCCACTCGACAGGGCGGTTTCTCTGAAGCTTTCTTT. It translates to CATRQGGFSEAFF.

The gene calls are TRBV20-1 and TRBJ2-5, with 7 bases fitting TRBD2. J gave up 5 bases and V 6 bases, and 6 bases lay outside the gene matches. Germline V gene lookup returns CDR1 DFQATT and CDR2 SNEGSKA (reference sequence). CDR3 length equals 12 residues. The CDR3 DNA follows: TGCAGTGCCGAGACTAGCATGGAGACCCAGTACTTC. Its translation is CSAETSMETQYF.

This clonotype was observed a handful of times. The rearrangement uses TRBV9 and TRBJ2-7; unclear D gene. CDR1 is SGDLS and CDR2 is YYNGEE in the germline V gene. Trimming took 0 bases from V and 6 from J, leaving 10 bases between them. This CDR3 spans 13 amino acids. Here the CDR3 DNA reads TGTGCCAGCAGCGTAGGTGGCCATACCGAGCAGTACTTC. This codes for CASSVGGHTEQYF.

The chain has TRBV19 and TRBJ2-1; TRBD1 aligns across 9 bases. CDR3 length: 15 amino acids. Trimming cost V 10 bases and J 0 bases; bases outside gene matches: 7. The germline V gene encodes CDR1 LNHDA and CDR2 SQIVND (reference sequence). CDR3 nucleotide sequence: TGTGCCACCGCAGAGACAGGGGGCTCCTACAATGAGCAGTTCTTC. It is translated as CATAETGGSYNEQFF.

The chain is built from TRBV6-4 and TRBJ2-7; the match to TRBD2 covers 9 bases. This CDR3 has 15 amino acids. CDR1 is MRHNA, CDR2 SNTAGT, per germline. After removal of 0 bases from V and 4 bases from J, the junction contained 4 bases not matched to a gene. The CDR3 sequence is CASSDSALAGYEQYF. The CDR3, as DNA: TGTGCCAGCAGTGACTCGGCCCTAGCGGGGTACGAGCAGTACTTC.

This clonotype was counted once. The genes are TRBV4-3 and TRBJ1-1; 8 nucleotides line up with TRBD1. The V gene's germline CDR1 is LGHNA and CDR2 YSLEER. This CDR3 is built from 15 residues. V was pared by 0 bases and J by 1 base, with 1 base of the junction left unmatched. The CDR3 spells CASSQDRGQNTEAFF. The CDR3 DNA reads TGCGCCAGCAGCCAAGACAGGGGGCAGAACACTGAAGCTTTCTTT.

The chain combines TRBV5-4 with TRBJ2-7; D perhaps matches TRBD1 (6 bases). The length of the CDR3 is 14 residues. Germline assignment: CDR1 SGHNT and CDR2 YYREEE (reference sequence). Trimming left V 3 bases short and J 4 bases short, with 14 bases between. The CDR3: CASSSSVGQYEQYF. DNA of the CDR3: TGTGCCAGCAGCTCATCTGTGGGACAATACGAGCAGTACTTC.

The chain recombines TRBV12-3 or TRBV12-4 with TRBJ2-3; 7 nucleotides line up with TRBD2. V dropped 4 bases and J dropped 1; count of bases not matched to a gene: 5. The CDR3 has 15 residues. DNA for the CDR3: TGTGCCAGCAGTTCCGCCACTAGCGGCACAGATACGCAGTATTTT. It is translated as CASSSATSGTDTQYF.

The chain couples TRBV7-2 to TRBJ2-5, with TRBD2 as a possible D gene (6 bases). Germline-derived CDR1 and CDR2 are SGHTA and FQGNSA. The CDR3 is made up of 15 amino acids. V was pared by 0 bases and J by 5 bases, with 13 bases between. Written as DNA, the CDR3 is TGTGCCAGCAGCTTAGCGCTGCGGGGATTGGAGACCCAGTACTTC. Translated, it gives CASSLALRGLETQYF.

The chain has TRBV9 and TRBJ1-2; 10 positions match TRBD1. Germline V gene sequence: CDR1 SGDLS, CDR2 YYNGEE. Losses at the gene ends were 3 bases for V and 0 bases for J; bases not matched to a gene: 2. The CDR3 runs 15 residues. The CDR3 spells CASSAGQGANYGYTF. The CDR3 DNA follows: TGTGCCAGCAGCGCTGGACAGGGGGCTAACTATGGCTACACCTTC.

The rearrangement uses TRBV7-9 and TRBJ2-5, with a weak D call TRBD1 (6 bases). This CDR3 contains 18 residues. Trimming left V 2 bases short and J 7 bases short, with 26 bases between. Germline loops: CDR1 SEHNR, CDR2 FQNEAQ (reference sequence). The CDR3 DNA follows: TGTGCCAGCAGCTTAACTGAGGTCCGGGACATCTCCTTCGGGACCCAGTACTTC. Translation: CASSLTEVRDISFGTQYF.

The table lists this clonotype with a count of one. This chain joins TRBV19 and TRBJ1-5, with D possibly matching TRBD1 (5 bases). V lost 5 bases, J lost 4 bases, and 12 bases lay in between. This CDR3 region has 14 residues. The germline CDR1 and CDR2 sequences are LNHDA and SQIVND (reference sequence). The CDR3 spells CASSPGTANQPQHF. CDR3 DNA: TGTGCCAGTAGTCCCGGGACCGCGAATCAGCCCCAGCATTTT.

This chain links TRBV27 with TRBJ1-5, with a possible D match to TRBD1 (5 bases). The ends were cut back, 6 bases at V and 6 bases at J, with 21 bases in the middle. The CDR3 spans 16 residues. Germline V gene data show CDR1 as MNHEY and CDR2 as SMNVEV (reference sequence). This CDR3 reads CASSLGVSGVGQPQHF. Here the CDR3 DNA reads TGTGCCAGCAGCTTGGGGGTGTCGGGGGTGGGTCAGCCCCAGCATTTT.

The chain uses TRBV5-1 and TRBJ2-1; 14 bases fit TRBD2. The CDR3 spans 17 residues. Per the germline V gene, CDR1 is SGHRS and CDR2 is YFSETQ. V lost 4 bases, J lost 6 bases, and 9 bases stayed unmatched. The CDR3 reads CASSENPGLAGVNEQFF. The CDR3 region has the DNA TGCGCCAGCAGCGAAAACCCGGGACTAGCGGGAGTCAATGAGCAGTTCTTC. Variable domain in full (rest from reference TRBV5-1 and TRBJ2-1): KAGVTQTPRYLIKTRGQQVTLSCSPISGHRSVSWYQQTPGQGLQFLFEYFSETQRNKGNFPGRFSGRQFSNSRSEMNVSTLELGDSALYLCASSENPGLAGVNEQFFGPGTRLTVL.

The chain joins TRBV6-6 to TRBJ2-3, with D unresolved. The V gene's germline CDR1 is MNHNY and CDR2 SVGAGI (reference sequence). V dropped 3 bases and J dropped 2 bases, with 12 bases sitting between them. The CDR3 runs 15 residues. The CDR3: CASSYTAPITDTQYF. CDR3 nucleotides: TGTGCCAGCAGTTATACTGCACCTATCACAGATACGCAGTATTTT.

This clonotype was detected once. The chain recombines TRBV19 with TRBJ2-2; no clear D. The CDR3 extends over 12 amino acids. Germline V gene lookup returns CDR1 LNHDA and CDR2 SQIVND (reference sequence). Trimming shortened V by 6 bases and J by 9 bases, and 11 bases separated the two germline ends. CDR3 amino acids: CASSADPRELFF. The CDR3 DNA sequence: TGTGCCAGTAGCGCCGATCCTCGGGAGCTGTTTTTT.

The V gene is TRBV12-3 or TRBV12-4, the J gene TRBJ2-1; TRBD1 matches 7 bases. V shed 5 bases, J shed 9 bases, and the junction held 7 bases outside the gene matches. The CDR3 consists of 13 residues. Here the CDR3 DNA reads TGTGCCAGCAGTCCGACAGGGATTGGTGAGCAGTTCTTC. It specifies CASSPTGIGEQFF.

V gene TRBV29-1 combines with J gene TRBJ2-3, with 12 bases identical to TRBD2. The CDR3 covers 17 residues. J lost 3 bases, V lost 5 bases, and 12 bases had no gene match. CDR1 and CDR2 from the germline V gene are SQVTM and ANQGSEA. The DNA for the CDR3 is TGCAGCGTTCAAAAGGGCCTAGCGGGGGGGCCAACAGATACGCAGTATTTT. This gives the protein CSVQKGLAGGPTDTQYF.

This chain joins TRBV28 and TRBJ2-6, with D perhaps assigned TRBD1 or TRBD2 (5 bases each). This CDR3 region has 15 residues. Trimming removed 7 bases at V and 2 bases at J, with 12 bases between. CDR1 is MDHEN, CDR2 SYDVKM, per germline. The CDR3 protein is CASTGVGAGANVLTF. The CDR3 region has the DNA TGTGCCAGCACCGGAGTGGGGGCTGGGGCCAACGTCCTGACTTTC.

This rearrangement joins TRBV7-9 to TRBJ2-5; the match to TRBD2 covers 7 bases. V shed 4 bases and J 7 bases; nucleotides not matched to a gene: 9. Per the germline V gene, CDR1 is SEHNR and CDR2 is FQNEAQ (reference sequence). CDR3 length: 14 residues. The CDR3 DNA is TGTGCCAGCAGCTCCATGCGGGAGAAAGGGACCCAGTACTTC. Encoded protein: CASSSMREKGTQYF.

The chain uses TRBV11-2 and TRBJ2-7; D is ambiguous. The CDR3 has 16 residues. Deletions cut 0 bases from V and 4 bases from J, with 16 bases between. CDR1 is SGHAT and CDR2 is FQNNGV in the germline V gene. The CDR3 sequence: CASSLESDALGYEQYF. The CDR3 DNA sequence: TGTGCCAGCAGCTTAGAATCGGACGCGCTTGGTTACGAGCAGTACTTC.

This clonotype occurred once. A junction end diverges from the germline sequence, so it may reflect a read error. The chain links TRBV7-7 to TRBJ2-5; possibly TRBD1 for D (7 bases). This CDR3 is 13 amino acids long. CDR1 SSHAT and CDR2 FNYEAQ come from the germline V gene (reference sequence). CDR3 DNA sequence: TGTGCTAGCAGCCAGGGGGGAATGAAGACCCAGTACTTC. Translation gives CASSQGGMKTQYF.